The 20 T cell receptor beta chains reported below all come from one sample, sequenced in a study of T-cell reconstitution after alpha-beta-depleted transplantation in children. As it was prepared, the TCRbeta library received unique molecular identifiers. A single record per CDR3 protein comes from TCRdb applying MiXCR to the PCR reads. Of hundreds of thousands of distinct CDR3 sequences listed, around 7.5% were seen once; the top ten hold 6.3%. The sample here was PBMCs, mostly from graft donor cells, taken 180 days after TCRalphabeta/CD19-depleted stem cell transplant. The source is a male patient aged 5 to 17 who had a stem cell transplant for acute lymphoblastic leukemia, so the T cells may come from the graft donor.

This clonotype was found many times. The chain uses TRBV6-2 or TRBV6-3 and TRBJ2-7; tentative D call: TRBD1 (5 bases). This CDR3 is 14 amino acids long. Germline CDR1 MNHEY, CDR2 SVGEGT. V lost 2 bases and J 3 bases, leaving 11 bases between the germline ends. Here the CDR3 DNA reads TGTGCCAGCAGTTACGACAGTCAGAGCTACGAGCAGTACTTC. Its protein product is CASSYDSQSYEQYF.

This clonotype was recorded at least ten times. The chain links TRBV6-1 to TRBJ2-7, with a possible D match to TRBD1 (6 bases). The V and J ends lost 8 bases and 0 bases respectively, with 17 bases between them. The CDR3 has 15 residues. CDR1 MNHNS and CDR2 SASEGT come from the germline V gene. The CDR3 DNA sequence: TGTGCCAGCCGGGACATCAGGAGGAGCTCCTACGAGCAGTACTTC. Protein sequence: CASRDIRRSSYEQYF.

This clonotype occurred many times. The CDR3 sequence: CASSANRVGMNTEAFF. The CDR3 nucleotides read TGTGCCAGCAGCGCAAACAGGGTGGGAATGAACACTGAAGCTTTCTTT. The V call is TRBV9, the J call TRBJ1-1; possibly TRBD1 for D (6 bases). This CDR3 has 16 residues. Germline-derived CDR1 and CDR2 are SGDLS and YYNGEE. Deletions cut 3 bases from V and 0 bases from J, with 15 bases between. Looking up the rest from reference TRBV9 and TRBJ1-1 gives the full variable domain: DSGVTQTPKHLITATGQRVTLRCSPRSGDLSVYWYQQSLDQGLQFLIQYYNGEERAKGNILERFSAQQFPDLHSELNLSSLELGDSALYFCASSANRVGMNTEAFFGQGTRLTVV.

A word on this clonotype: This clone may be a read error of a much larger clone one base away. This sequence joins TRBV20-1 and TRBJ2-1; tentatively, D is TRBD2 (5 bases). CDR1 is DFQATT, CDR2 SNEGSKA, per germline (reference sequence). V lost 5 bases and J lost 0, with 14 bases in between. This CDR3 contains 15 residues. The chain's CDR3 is CSAVNWESSYNEQFF. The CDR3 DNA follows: TGCAGTGCTGTTAACTGGGAGAGCTCCTACAATGAGCAGTTCTTC.

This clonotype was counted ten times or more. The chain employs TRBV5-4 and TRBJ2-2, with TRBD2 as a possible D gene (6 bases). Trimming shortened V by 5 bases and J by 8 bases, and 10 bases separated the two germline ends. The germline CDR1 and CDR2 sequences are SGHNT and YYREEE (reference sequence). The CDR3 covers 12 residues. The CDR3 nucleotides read TGTGCCAGCAGTCTAGCGAGGGGGGAGCTGTTTTTT. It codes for CASSLARGELFF. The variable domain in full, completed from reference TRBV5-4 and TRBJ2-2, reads ETGVTQSPTHLIKTRGQQVTLRCSSQSGHNTVSWYQQALGQGPQFIFQYYREEENGRGNFPPRFSGLQFPNYSSELNVNALELDDSALYLCASSLARGELFFGEGSRLTVL.

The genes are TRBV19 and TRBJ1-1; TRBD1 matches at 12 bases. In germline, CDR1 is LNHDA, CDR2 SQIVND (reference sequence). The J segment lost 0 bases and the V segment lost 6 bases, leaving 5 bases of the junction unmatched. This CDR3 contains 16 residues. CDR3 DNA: TGTGCCAGTAGCCCCGGGACAGGGGGCATGAACACTGAAGCTTTCTTT. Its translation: CASSPGTGGMNTEAFF.

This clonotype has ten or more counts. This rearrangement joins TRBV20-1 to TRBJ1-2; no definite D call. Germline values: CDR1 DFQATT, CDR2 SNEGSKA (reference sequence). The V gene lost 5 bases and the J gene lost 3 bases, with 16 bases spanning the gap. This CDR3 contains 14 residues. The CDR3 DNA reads TGCAGTGCTCTAGGAACGGGAACTGACTATGGCTACACCTTC. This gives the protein CSALGTGTDYGYTF.

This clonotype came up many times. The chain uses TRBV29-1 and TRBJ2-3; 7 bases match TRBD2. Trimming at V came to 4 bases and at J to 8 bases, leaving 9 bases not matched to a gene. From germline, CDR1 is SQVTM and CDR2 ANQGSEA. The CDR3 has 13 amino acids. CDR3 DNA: TGCAGCGTTGGGGGAGGGGAGGTGGCTACGCAGTATTTT. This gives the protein CSVGGGEVATQYF.

The CDR3 protein is CASSVPDGRWGTDTQYF. The CDR3 coding sequence is TGTGCCAGCAGCGTTCCGGACGGACGATGGGGCACAGATACGCAGTATTTT. This sequence joins TRBV9 and TRBJ2-3; D is unclear. Germline assignment: CDR1 SGDLS and CDR2 YYNGEE. This CDR3 is 17 amino acids long. Trimming cost V 2 bases and J 1 base, with 17 bases left between them.

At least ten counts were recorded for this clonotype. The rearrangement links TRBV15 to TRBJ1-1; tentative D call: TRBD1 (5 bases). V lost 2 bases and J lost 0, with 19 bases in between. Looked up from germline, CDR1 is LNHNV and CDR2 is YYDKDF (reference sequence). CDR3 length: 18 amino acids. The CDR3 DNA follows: TGTGCCACCAGCAGATTATTGGACATTCGGATGATGAACACTGAAGCTTTCTTT. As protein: CATSRLLDIRMMNTEAFF.

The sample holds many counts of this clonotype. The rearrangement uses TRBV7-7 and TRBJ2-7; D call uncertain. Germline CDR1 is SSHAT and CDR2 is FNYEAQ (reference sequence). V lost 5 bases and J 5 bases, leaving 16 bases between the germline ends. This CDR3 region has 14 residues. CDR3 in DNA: TGTGCCAGCAGCCCCTGGACCCTGCCCCACGAGCAGTACTTC. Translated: CASSPWTLPHEQYF.

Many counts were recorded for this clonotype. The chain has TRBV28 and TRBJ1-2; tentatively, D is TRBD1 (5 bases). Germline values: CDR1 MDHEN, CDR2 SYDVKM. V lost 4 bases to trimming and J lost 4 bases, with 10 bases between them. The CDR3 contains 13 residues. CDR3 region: CASSYRDGYGYTF. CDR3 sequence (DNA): TGTGCCAGCAGTTACCGGGACGGCTATGGCTACACCTTC.

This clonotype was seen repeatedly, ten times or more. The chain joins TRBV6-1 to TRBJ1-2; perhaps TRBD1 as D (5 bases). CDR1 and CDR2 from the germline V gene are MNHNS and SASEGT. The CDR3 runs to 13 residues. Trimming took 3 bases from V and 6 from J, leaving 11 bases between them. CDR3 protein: CASSELGGDGYTF. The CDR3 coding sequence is TGTGCCAGCAGTGAGTTGGGGGGAGATGGCTACACCTTC.

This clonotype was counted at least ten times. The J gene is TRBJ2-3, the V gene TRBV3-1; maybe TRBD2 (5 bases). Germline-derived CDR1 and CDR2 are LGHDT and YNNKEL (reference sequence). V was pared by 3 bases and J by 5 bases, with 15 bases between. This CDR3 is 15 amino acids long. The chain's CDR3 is CASSQSLGVIDTQYF. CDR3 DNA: TGTGCCAGCAGCCAGAGCCTCGGGGTCATAGATACGCAGTATTTT.

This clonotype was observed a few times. CDR3 residues: CASSQDWDRGSYNEQFF. The DNA for the CDR3 is TGTGCCAGCAGCCAAGACTGGGACAGGGGTTCCTACAATGAGCAGTTCTTC. V gene TRBV4-2 combines with J gene TRBJ2-1, with 10 bases matching TRBD1. Germline CDR1 is LGHNA and CDR2 is YNFKEQ. There are 17 residues in the CDR3. Losses at the gene ends were 0 bases for V and 1 base for J; bases not matched to a gene: 3.

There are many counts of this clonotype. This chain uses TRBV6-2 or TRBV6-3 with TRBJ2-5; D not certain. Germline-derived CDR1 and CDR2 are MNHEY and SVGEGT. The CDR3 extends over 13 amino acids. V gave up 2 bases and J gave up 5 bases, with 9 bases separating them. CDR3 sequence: CASSYRYFETQYF. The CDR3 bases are TGTGCCAGCAGTTACCGGTATTTCGAGACCCAGTACTTC.

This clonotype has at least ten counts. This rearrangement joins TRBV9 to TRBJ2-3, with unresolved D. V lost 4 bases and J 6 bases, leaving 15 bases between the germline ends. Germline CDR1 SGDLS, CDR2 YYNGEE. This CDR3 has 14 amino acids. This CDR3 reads CASSIGPSPDTQYF. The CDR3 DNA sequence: TGTGCCAGCAGCATAGGACCCAGCCCCGATACGCAGTATTTT.

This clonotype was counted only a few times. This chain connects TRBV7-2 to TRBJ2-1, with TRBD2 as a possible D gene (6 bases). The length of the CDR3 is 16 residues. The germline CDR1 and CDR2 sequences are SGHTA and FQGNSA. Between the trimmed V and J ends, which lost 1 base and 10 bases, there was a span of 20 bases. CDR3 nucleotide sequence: TGTGCCAGCAGCTTAGGATGGCGGGGACCCCCCGGGGAGCAGTTCTTC. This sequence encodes CASSLGWRGPPGEQFF.

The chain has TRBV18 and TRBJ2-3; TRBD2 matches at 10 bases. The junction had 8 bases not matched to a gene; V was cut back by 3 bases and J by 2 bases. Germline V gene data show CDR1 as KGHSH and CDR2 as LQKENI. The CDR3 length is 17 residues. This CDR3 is CASSPLFGLAVTDTQYF. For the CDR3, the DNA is TGTGCCAGCTCACCTCTTTTCGGACTAGCGGTCACAGATACGCAGTATTTT.

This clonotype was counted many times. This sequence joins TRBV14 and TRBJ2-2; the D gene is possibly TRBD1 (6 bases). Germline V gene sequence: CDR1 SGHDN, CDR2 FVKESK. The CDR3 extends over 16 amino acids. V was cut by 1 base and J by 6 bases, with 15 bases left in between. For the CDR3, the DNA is TGTGCCAGCAGCCAAGTTTGGGGCAGGGGAGCCGGGGAGCTGTTTTTT. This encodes CASSQVWGRGAGELFF.